These 13 T cell receptor beta chains originate from one sample sequenced in a study of blood T cell repertoires in COVID-19. TCRdb keeps only in-frame clones here, not all; method: immunoSEQ multiplex PCR. The table lists fewer than 350,000 clones, 88% of them singletons. The source material was PBMCs or T cells enriched from blood (not recorded which). Receptor source: a woman aged 25 to 39 who had been exposed to COVID-19.

The V and J genes are TRBV27 and TRBJ2-3; 7 positions match TRBD2. This CDR3 comprises 16 residues. Germline loops: CDR1 MNHEY, CDR2 SMNVEV (reference sequence). V trimming: 2 bases; J trimming: 2 bases; junction bases outside the gene matches: 7. The CDR3 here is CASSLGALAATDTQYF. CDR3 sequence (DNA): TGTGCCAGCAGTTTAGGGGCGCTAGCGGCCACAGATACGCAGTATTTT.

The rearrangement links TRBV12-5 to TRBJ1-2, with TRBD1 as a possible D gene (5 bases). The CDR3 totals 13 residues. V was clipped by 7 bases and J by 2 bases, with 11 bases between them. Germline-derived CDR1 and CDR2 are LGHNT and FRNRAP. CDR3 nucleotides: TGTGCTAGTGCCCTGGGGGGGAACTATGGCTACACCTTC. Its translation: CASALGGNYGYTF.

This clone was seen ten or more times. V is TRBV7-9 and J is TRBJ1-1; no clear D. Germline values: CDR1 SEHNR, CDR2 FQNEAQ (reference sequence). The CDR3 has 14 amino acids. Deletions cut 1 base from V and 4 bases from J, with 10 bases between. The DNA of the CDR3 is TGTGCCAGCAGCTTAGTTAACGGGGTCACTGAAGCTTTCTTT. It codes for CASSLVNGVTEAFF.

The V gene is TRBV7-2, the J gene TRBJ1-6, with TRBD1 identical over 9 bases. Germline V gene data show CDR1 as SGHTA and CDR2 as FQGNSA. The CDR3 sequence is 14 residues long. With 6 bases clipped from V and 10 bases from J, the junction kept 7 bases outside the gene matches. The CDR3 spells CASRGTGTDSPLHF. The CDR3, as DNA: TGTGCCAGCAGGGGGACAGGGACTGACTCACCCCTCCACTTT.

The genes are TRBV6-5 and TRBJ2-5; 7 positions agree with TRBD2. Germline V gene data show CDR1 as MNHEY and CDR2 as SVGAGI. Trimming removed 1 base from V and 9 bases from J; junction bases left unmatched: 2. CDR3 size: 12 residues. CDR3 nucleotides: TGTGCCAGCAGTTACTGGGGGGGGTCCCAGTACTTC. Protein: CASSYWGGSQYF.

The gene calls are TRBV18 and TRBJ2-3; 9 nucleotides line up with TRBD2. The J segment lost 0 bases and the V segment lost 3 bases, leaving 4 bases of the junction unmatched. The CDR3 is 16 residues long. In germline, CDR1 is KGHSH, CDR2 LQKENI. The CDR3 region is CASSPRLAASTDTQYF. CDR3 sequence (DNA): TGTGCCAGCTCACCGCGACTAGCGGCTAGCACAGATACGCAGTATTTT.

The chain links TRBV6-5 to TRBJ2-3; TRBD2 agrees at 7 bases. J was trimmed by 4 bases and V by 3 bases; bases with no gene match: 1. Germline V gene lookup returns CDR1 MNHEY and CDR2 SVGAGI. CDR3 size: 13 residues. This CDR3 is CASSYGGADTQYF. The CDR3 DNA reads TGTGCCAGCAGTTATGGGGGGGCAGATACGCAGTATTTT.

The chain carries TRBV27 and TRBJ2-5, with D uncertain. The CDR3 is 17 residues long. Looked up from germline, CDR1 is MNHEY and CDR2 is SMNVEV (reference sequence). The V gene lost 5 bases and the J gene lost 3 bases, with 22 bases spanning the gap. The CDR3 DNA reads TGTGCCAGCAGTCCCTACCCCCCACGCGGAGTTGAAGAGACCCAGTACTTC. Translation gives CASSPYPPRGVEETQYF.

The rearrangement uses TRBV6-5 and TRBJ2-7; 7 bases line up with TRBD1. The V gene end was trimmed by 4 bases and the J gene end by 5 bases; junction bases not matched to a gene: 11. CDR3 length equals 15 residues. Germline assignment: CDR1 MNHEY and CDR2 SVGAGI. The CDR3 nucleotides read TGTGCCAGCAGTTCCATGGGATCACAGGGGAACGAGCAGTACTTC. Its translation: CASSSMGSQGNEQYF.

The chain links TRBV25-1 to TRBJ2-5, with D perhaps TRBD1 (6 bases). Germline V gene data show CDR1 as MGHDK and CDR2 as SYGVNS. This CDR3 is 14 amino acids long. Trimming took off 5 bases at V and 2 bases at J, with 12 bases between the two ends. CDR3 DNA sequence: TGTGCCAGCAGTATAGGGGGACGGCAAGAGACCCAGTACTTC. This encodes CASSIGGRQETQYF. The full variable domain, with the rest looked up from reference TRBV25-1 and TRBJ2-5, is EADIYQTPRYLVIGTGKKITLECSQTMGHDKMYWYQQDPGMELHLIHYSYGVNSTEKGDLSSESTVSRIRTEHFPLTLESARPSHTSQYLCASSIGGRQETQYFGPGTRLLVL.

The rearrangement uses TRBV4-2 and TRBJ1-5, with 8 positions matching TRBD1. The germline gives CDR1 LGHNA, CDR2 YNFKEQ. The CDR3 sequence is 17 residues long. With 4 bases clipped from V and 1 base from J, the junction kept 9 bases outside the gene matches. The CDR3 loop reads CASSLNAGGGSNQPQHF. CDR3 sequence (DNA): TGTGCCAGCAGCCTTAACGCAGGGGGCGGAAGCAATCAGCCCCAGCATTTT.

This chain uses TRBV9 with TRBJ2-1, with 11 bases identical to TRBD2. This CDR3 has 17 residues. The ends lost 0 bases at V and 4 bases at J; junction bases unmatched: 6. Germline V lookup: CDR1 SGDLS, CDR2 YYNGEE. The CDR3 sequence: CASSVEATSGSYNEQFF. The CDR3 DNA sequence: TGTGCCAGCAGCGTAGAGGCTACTAGCGGGAGTTACAATGAGCAGTTCTTC.

V usage is TRBV19 and J usage is TRBJ2-1; no firm D call. V gave up 7 bases and J gave up 2 bases, with 9 bases separating them. Germline loops: CDR1 LNHDA, CDR2 SQIVND (reference sequence). CDR3 size: 13 residues. This chain's CDR3 is CASNLGTYNEQFF. The CDR3 coding sequence is TGTGCCAGTAACCTAGGAACCTACAATGAGCAGTTCTTC.